Listed below are T cell receptor beta chains from one sample, sequenced in a study of T cell responses to AZD1222 COVID-19 vaccine. Sequencing used immunoSEQ multiplex PCR; TCRdb keeps in-frame clones, though not all of them. The sample yields approximately 89,000 clones, 70% to 90% seen once. Sequenced here: peripheral blood, sampled on day 0 of AZD1222 vaccination. These TCRs come from an adult in good health. Each CDR3 is given with its conserved first and last residue. The D gene is left open where the match is weak. Clone size appears in some rows only: once, few, many, or a class for an expanded clone.

V gene	D gene	clone size	J gene	CDR3 protein	CDR3 DNA
TRBV28	TRBD1	-	TRBJ2-7	CASSSPQTGLSYEQYF	TGTGCCAGCAGTTCCCCTCAGACAGGGCTCTCCTACGAGCAGTACTTC
TRBV2	-	-	TRBJ2-2	CASSAVNTGELFF	TGTGCCAGCAGTGCGGTCAACACCGGGGAGCTGTTTTTT
TRBV24-1	-	-	TRBJ2-5	CATSGPFPETQYF	TGTGCCACCAGTGGACCCTTTCCAGAGACCCAGTACTTC
TRBV9	-	-	TRBJ2-7	CASSADQGTEQYF	TGTGCCAGCAGCGCCGACCAGGGGACCGAGCAGTACTTC
TRBV29-1	-	-	TRBJ2-4	CSVEVGAKNIQYF	TGCAGCGTTGAAGTGGGTGCCAAAAACATTCAGTACTTC
TRBV12-5	-	-	TRBJ1-3	CASGLVINTGNTIYF	TGTGCTAGTGGTTTGGTAATCAACACTGGAAACACCATATATTTT
TRBV5-6	TRBD1	-	TRBJ1-1	CASTIKTGGWDTEAFF	TGTGCCAGCACGATCAAGACAGGGGGCTGGGACACTGAAGCTTTCTTT
TRBV5-1	-	-	TRBJ1-3	CASSSGGPGNTIYF	TGCGCCAGCAGCTCCGGCGGGCCAGGTAACACCATATATTTT
TRBV13	-	-	TRBJ2-3	CASSQSTDTQYF	TGTGCCAGCAGCCAGAGCACAGATACGCAGTATTTT
TRBV11-2	TRBD2	-	TRBJ2-5	CASSSRGAGEETQYF	TGTGCCAGCAGCTCACGGGGCGCGGGGGAAGAGACCCAGTACTTC
TRBV11-2	TRBD1	-	TRBJ1-2	CASGQVNYGYTF	TGTGCCAGCGGACAGGTCAACTATGGCTACACCTTC
TRBV5-1	-	-	TRBJ1-4	CASSEDSITTNEKLFF	TGCGCCAGCAGCGAGGACAGTATTACAACTAATGAAAAACTGTTTTTT
TRBV12-3/TRBV12-4	-	-	TRBJ1-2	CATGRGQDGYTF	TGTGCCACCGGACGGGGGCAGGATGGCTACACCTTC
TRBV28	-	once	TRBJ2-7	CASSLTGPLYEQYF	TGTGCCAGCAGTTTAACGGGGCCTCTCTACGAGCAGTACTTC
TRBV10-1	-	-	TRBJ2-1	CASSMRGRAYNEQFF	TGCGCCAGCAGTATGAGGGGGAGAGCCTACAATGAGCAGTTCTTC
TRBV7-2	-	-	TRBJ2-7	CASSLSVEQYF	TGTGCCAGCAGCCTCTCGGTTGAGCAGTACTTC
TRBV29-1	-	-	TRBJ1-2	CSVVTDGYTF	TGCAGCGTTGTAACGGATGGCTACACCTTC
TRBV4-1	-	-	TRBJ2-7	CASSQVEGRHEQYF	TGCGCCAGCAGCCAAGTAGAAGGGCGCCACGAGCAGTACTTC
TRBV2	TRBD1	once	TRBJ2-6	CASTEGGQGANVLTF	TGTGCCAGCACCGAAGGGGGACAGGGGGCCAACGTCCTGACTTTC
TRBV19	TRBD1	-	TRBJ2-7	CASSPDRESSYEQYF	TGTGCCAGTAGTCCCGACAGGGAGAGCTCCTACGAGCAGTACTTC
TRBV19	-	-	TRBJ1-3	CASSISGIPSSGNTIYF	TGTGCCAGTAGTATTTCGGGGATCCCGAGCTCTGGAAACACCATATATTTT
TRBV5-1	TRBD1	-	TRBJ1-1	CASSPGQARNTEAFF	TGCGCCAGCAGCCCAGGACAGGCTAGGAACACTGAAGCTTTCTTT
TRBV6-5	TRBD1	-	TRBJ2-7	CASSRDRVVSEQYF	TGTGCCAGCAGTAGGGACAGGGTTGTTAGCGAGCAGTACTTC
TRBV19	-	-	TRBJ1-1	CASSGPYAEAFF	TGTGCCAGTAGCGGACCTTACGCTGAAGCTTTCTTT
TRBV19	-	once	TRBJ1-4	CASSAWPNNEKLFF	TGTGCCAGCAGTGCCTGGCCCAACAATGAAAAACTGTTTTTT
TRBV7-2	-	-	TRBJ1-2	CASSPSVRGHGYTF	TGTGCCAGCAGCCCCTCGGTCCGAGGGCATGGCTACACCTTC
TRBV19	-	-	TRBJ1-2	CASSITAINYGYTF	TGTGCCAGTAGTATCACAGCTATTAACTATGGCTACACCTTC
TRBV30	-	-	TRBJ1-1	CAWSPGKDEAFF	TGTGCCTGGAGTCCAGGGAAGGATGAAGCTTTCTTT
TRBV13	TRBD2	-	TRBJ2-3	CASSLPPHSGGASDTQYF	TGTGCCAGCAGCTTACCCCCCCATAGCGGGGGGGCGTCAGATACGCAGTATTTT
TRBV5-4	-	-	TRBJ2-1	CASSLTSISYNEQFF	TGTGCCAGCAGCCTAACTAGTATCTCGTACAATGAGCAGTTCTTC
TRBV7-2	-	once	TRBJ2-2	CASSLVTTGELFF	TGTGCCAGCAGCTTAGTTACCACCGGGGAGCTGTTTTTT
TRBV19	TRBD1	few	TRBJ1-1	CASRRTGDTEAFF	TGTGCCAGTAGAAGGACAGGGGACACTGAAGCTTTCTTT
TRBV29-1	TRBD2	-	TRBJ2-3	CSALAGEGDTQYF	TGCAGCGCTTTAGCGGGCGAAGGAGATACGCAGTATTTT
TRBV19	-	-	TRBJ2-1	CASTPWTGNEQFF	TGTGCCAGTACCCCCTGGACGGGCAATGAGCAGTTCTTC
TRBV5-1	-	-	TRBJ2-5	CASSLGASQETQYF	TGCGCCAGCAGCTTGGGGGCAAGTCAAGAGACCCAGTACTTC
TRBV5-4	TRBD1	-	TRBJ1-6	CASSQPTGDNSPLHF	TGTGCCAGCAGCCAGCCGACAGGGGATAATTCACCCCTCCACTTT
TRBV4-3	-	few	TRBJ1-4	CASSQDGMAREKLFF	TGCGCCAGCAGCCAAGACGGAATGGCCCGGGAAAAACTGTTTTTT
TRBV11-2	-	-	TRBJ1-2	CASSFIQTKGYTF	TGTGCCAGCAGCTTTATCCAGACTAAAGGCTACACCTTC
TRBV5-1	TRBD1	-	TRBJ1-1	CASSPEPDRGATEAFF	TGCGCCAGCAGCCCCGAGCCGGACAGGGGAGCCACTGAAGCTTTCTTT
TRBV6-5	-	-	TRBJ2-1	CASSITRPQEDEQFF	TGTGCCAGCAGTATTACACGGCCTCAGGAGGATGAGCAGTTCTTC
TRBV3-1/TRBV3-2	-	-	TRBJ1-5	CASRGGNQPQHF	TGTGCCAGCAGGGGCGGCAATCAGCCCCAGCATTTT
TRBV11-1	-	few	TRBJ1-3	CASSWTGNTIYF	TGTGCCAGCAGCTGGACTGGAAACACCATATATTTT
TRBV12-5	-	-	TRBJ2-1	CASGLGKHEQFF	TGTGCTAGTGGTTTGGGGAAGCATGAGCAGTTCTTC
TRBV9	-	-	TRBJ2-2	CASSKRWGTGELFF	TGTGCCAGCAGCAAGCGGTGGGGGACCGGGGAGCTGTTTTTT
TRBV5-6	TRBD2	-	TRBJ2-2	CASSLVRRGVENTGELFF	TGTGCCAGCAGCTTGGTCCGACGGGGGGTTGAAAACACCGGGGAGCTGTTTTTT
TRBV3-1/TRBV3-2	TRBD1	-	TRBJ1-4	CASSQGQVGEKLFF	TGTGCCAGCAGCCAGGGACAGGTCGGTGAAAAACTGTTTTTT